This record concerns one T cell receptor beta chain sequence. TCRdb reprocessed the 5' RACE reads; each CDR3 protein has one entry and no DNA is given. In total, the table holds 310,000 or so distinct CDR3 sequences. This specimen belongs to a study of monozygotic twins with inflammatory bowel disease. CDR3 length equals 11 residues. From germline, CDR1 is DFQATT and CDR2 SNEGSKA (reference sequence). This TCR was recovered from a human donor with ulcerative colitis or Crohn's disease, or a healthy co-twin of an affected twin (not recorded which). The rearrangement links TRBV20-1 to TRBJ1-2; lacking DNA, the TRBD1 call made by TCRdb goes unchecked. The sample was blood. The CDR3 loop reads CGTGTAYGYTF.